These 10 T cell receptor beta chains originate from one sample sequenced in a study of blood T cell repertoires in COVID-19. The assay was immunoSEQ multiplex PCR, and TCRdb's table has in-frame clones only and misses some. This table holds roughly 340,000 clones, almost 90% found once. The specimen sequenced was peripheral blood. These receptors all come from a woman between 65 and 79 years old with COVID-19, enrolled during active disease.

This chain joins TRBV11-2 and TRBJ1-2, with TRBD1 as a possible D gene (6 bases). V gave up 0 bases and J gave up 8 bases, with 13 bases separating them. CDR3 size: 14 residues. Germline-derived CDR1 and CDR2 are SGHAT and FQNNGV. CDR3 amino acids: CASSLDRGGSGYTF. CDR3 DNA: TGTGCCAGCAGCTTAGATCGAGGGGGTTCCGGCTACACCTTC.

The chain couples TRBV2 to TRBJ1-5; 8 bases are a match to TRBD1. The CDR3 extends over 15 amino acids. The J segment lost 2 bases and the V segment lost 4 bases, leaving 4 bases of the junction unmatched. From germline, CDR1 is SNHLY and CDR2 FYNNEI. The CDR3 is CASSAQGAGNQPQHF. The CDR3 DNA follows: TGTGCCAGCAGTGCCCAGGGGGCGGGCAATCAGCCCCAGCATTTT.

V and J are TRBV7-2 and TRBJ2-5; D is perhaps TRBD2 (6 bases). Trimming removed 6 bases at V and 5 bases at J, with 19 bases between. The CDR3 spans 15 residues. Germline CDR1 and CDR2: SGHTA and FQGNSA. CDR3 in DNA: TGTGCCAGCAGGCCCCCCGACGGTGCGGGGGAGACCCAGTACTTC. Translating it yields CASRPPDGAGETQYF.

This CDR3 reads CASSGQYQPQHF. In DNA form, the CDR3 reads TGTGCCAGCAGCGGACAGTATCAGCCCCAGCATTTT. V usage is TRBV2 and J usage is TRBJ1-5; perhaps TRBD1 as D (6 bases). V lost 6 bases to trimming and J lost 5 bases, with 8 bases between them. This CDR3 spans 12 amino acids. The germline gives CDR1 SNHLY, CDR2 FYNNEI.

In this sample, this clone turned up once. The chain employs TRBV12-5 and TRBJ1-2; 8 positions agree with TRBD1. The V and J ends lost 3 bases and 8 bases, in that order; junction bases with no gene match: 8. Germline CDR1 is LGHNT and CDR2 is FRNRAP. The CDR3 is made up of 14 amino acids. CDR3 in amino acids: CASGFGQGIGGYTF. CDR3 coding DNA: TGTGCTAGTGGTTTTGGACAGGGCATAGGGGGCTACACCTTC.

CDR3 coding DNA: TGTGCCACCTCCGGGACAGGGGGAACCGGGGAGCTGTTTTTT. Protein sequence: CATSGTGGTGELFF. The chain has TRBV6-5 and TRBJ2-2; TRBD1 matches at 11 bases. This CDR3 has 14 amino acids. The J segment lost 5 bases and the V segment lost 10 bases, leaving 6 bases of the junction unmatched. The germline V gene has CDR1 MNHEY and CDR2 SVGAGI.

This clone was detected once. The gene calls are TRBV27 and TRBJ1-1; D ambiguous. The CDR3 totals 14 residues. V lost 2 bases to trimming and J lost 4 bases, with 11 bases between them. Germline assignment: CDR1 MNHEY and CDR2 SMNVEV (reference sequence). The CDR3 reads CASSLVAGFTEAFF. In DNA, the CDR3 is TGTGCCAGCAGTTTAGTGGCGGGTTTCACTGAAGCTTTCTTT.

This rearrangement joins TRBV28 to TRBJ1-3; D is possibly TRBD1 (5 bases). V lost 7 bases to trimming and J lost 0 bases, with 25 bases between them. The CDR3 extends over 19 amino acids. The germline V gene encodes CDR1 MDHEN and CDR2 SYDVKM. CDR3 DNA sequence: TGTGCCAGCACGCTACTCAGGACACTTCAATTGTCCTCTGGAAACACCATATATTTT. This gives the protein CASTLLRTLQLSSGNTIYF.

In this sample, this clone turned up a few times. The chain links TRBV10-3 to TRBJ1-6; 9 nucleotides agree with TRBD1. CDR3 size: 14 residues. CDR1 is ENHRY and CDR2 is SYGVKD in the germline V gene. The ends lost 6 bases at V and 10 bases at J; junction bases unmatched: 7. The CDR3 DNA is TGTGCCATCAGGACGGACAGGGGTGGATCACCCCTCCACTTT. Encoded protein: CAIRTDRGGSPLHF.

This clone has a single count. The gene calls are TRBV7-9 and TRBJ1-1; D perhaps matches TRBD1 (6 bases). V was clipped by 1 base and J by 7 bases, with 13 bases between them. The CDR3 runs 14 residues. CDR1 SEHNR and CDR2 FQNEAQ come from the germline V gene (reference sequence). CDR3 residues: CASSLDGGVGEAFF. In DNA form, the CDR3 reads TGTGCCAGCAGCTTAGATGGGGGCGTAGGTGAAGCTTTCTTT.